The next 32 T cell receptor beta chains were all read from a single sample in a study of T cell responses to AZD1222 COVID-19 vaccine (dated by TCRdb to the early 2020s). The library came from the immunoSEQ multiplex PCR assay. TCRdb re-hosts the immuneACCESS table, in-frame sequences only. Its copies lack some clones; in the studies checked, an unresolved V gene accounts for under half of them, and the cause for the rest is not known. This sample lists approximately 200,000 clones; 88% were detected once. The top ten hold 7.7% of the sample. Interpreted using the paper, the time point label stands for: baseline before first vaccination. The specimen was peripheral blood, collected on day 0 of AZD1222 vaccination. The receptors here all came from an adult in good health.

This clone was seen only once. V and J are TRBV27 and TRBJ1-2; TRBD1 aligns across 10 bases. With V trimmed by 2 bases and J by 6 bases, 0 bases remained unmatched. The CDR3 sequence is 13 residues long. Germline V gene data show CDR1 as MNHEY and CDR2 as SMNVEV (reference sequence). Written as DNA, the CDR3 is TGTGCCAGCAGTTTAGGACAGGGGGATGGCTACACCTTC. It specifies CASSLGQGDGYTF.

This clone was detected once. The rearrangement uses TRBV3-1 (or the pseudogene TRBV3-2) and TRBJ1-2; 8 positions match TRBD1. CDR1 is LGHDT and CDR2 is YNNKEL in the germline V gene (reference sequence). The CDR3 spans 16 residues. The V segment lost 6 bases and the J segment 6 bases; nucleotides outside the gene matches: 15. CDR3 sequence reads: CASRPSVFGTGHGYTF. The DNA of the CDR3 is TGTGCCAGCAGGCCAAGTGTCTTTGGGACAGGCCATGGCTACACCTTC.

The chain is built from TRBV28 and TRBJ1-1; perhaps TRBD1 as D (5 bases). CDR1 and CDR2 from the germline V gene are MDHEN and SYDVKM. CDR3 length: 17 amino acids. The ends were cut back, 1 base at V and 1 base at J, with 16 bases in the middle. This CDR3 is CASSLFSGKGTNTEAFF. Here the CDR3 DNA reads TGTGCCAGCAGTTTATTCTCAGGGAAAGGGACGAACACTGAAGCTTTCTTT.

This chain links TRBV7-2 with TRBJ1-1; D may be TRBD1 (5 bases). Trimming pared 6 bases from V and 2 bases from J, leaving 7 bases between. Germline V gene lookup returns CDR1 SGHTA and CDR2 FQGNSA. This CDR3 contains 12 residues. CDR3 amino acids: CASRDSNTEAFF. The CDR3 nucleotides are TGTGCCAGCAGAGACAGCAACACTGAAGCTTTCTTT. The full variable domain, with the rest looked up from reference TRBV7-2 and TRBJ1-1, is GAGVSQSPSNKVTEKGKDVELRCDPISGHTALYWYRQSLGQGLEFLIYFQGNSAPDKSGLPSDRFSAERTGGSVSTLTIQRTQQEDSAVYLCASRDSNTEAFFGQGTRLTVV.

The chain recombines TRBV6-1 with TRBJ2-2; D call uncertain. CDR3 size: 13 residues. V dropped 1 base and J dropped 6 bases, with 6 bases sitting between them. Germline-derived CDR1 and CDR2 are MNHNS and SASEGT. CDR3 coding DNA: TGTGCCAGCAGTGAAGTTCTAGCCGGGGAGCTGTTTTTT. As protein: CASSEVLAGELFF.

This clone was recorded only once. The chain carries TRBV7-9 and TRBJ2-7; 9 bases line up with TRBD1. The V segment lost 3 bases and the J segment 4 bases; nucleotides outside the gene matches: 4. Germline CDR1 SEHNR, CDR2 FQNEAQ (reference sequence). The length of the CDR3 is 14 residues. DNA of the CDR3: TGTGCCAGCAGCTTGTCGGACAGGGGATACGAGCAGTACTTC. This gives the protein CASSLSDRGYEQYF.

The chain uses TRBV5-8 and TRBJ2-7, with 9 bases aligning to TRBD1. The CDR3 loop spans 17 amino acids. Unmatched junction bases numbered 16, after V lost 7 bases and J lost 2 bases. Germline assignment: CDR1 SGHTS and CDR2 YDEGEE. This chain's CDR3 is CASRSWTPGQGPYEQYF. CDR3 sequence (DNA): TGTGCCAGCCGATCATGGACACCGGGACAGGGCCCCTACGAGCAGTACTTC. The complete variable domain, with remaining parts taken from reference TRBV5-8 and TRBJ2-7, reads EAGVTQSPTHLIKTRGQQATLRCSPISGHTSVYWYQQALGLGLQFLLWYDEGEERNRGNFPPRFSGRQFPNYSSELNVNALELEDSALYLCASRSWTPGQGPYEQYFGPGTRLTVT.

The CDR3 loop reads CSSRGTDYGYTF. As DNA, the CDR3 is TGCAGCTCCAGGGGGACAGACTATGGCTACACCTTC. This chain joins TRBV29-1 and TRBJ1-2; 7 nucleotides line up with TRBD1. With V trimmed by 8 bases and J by 3 bases, 6 bases remained unmatched. The CDR3 has 12 residues. CDR1 SQVTM and CDR2 ANQGSEA come from the germline V gene. The entire variable domain, with the rest obtained from reference TRBV29-1 and TRBJ1-2, is as follows: SAVISQKPSRDICQRGTSLTIQCQVDSQVTMMFWYRQQPGQSLTLIATANQGSEATYESGFVIDKFPISRPNLTFSTLTVSNMSPEDSSIYLCSSRGTDYGYTFGSGTRLTVV.

The genes are TRBV9 and TRBJ2-2, with D possibly being TRBD2 (7 bases). V lost 2 bases and J lost 4, with 12 bases in between. The V gene's germline CDR1 is SGDLS and CDR2 YYNGEE. The CDR3 loop spans 15 amino acids. CDR3 DNA: TGTGCCAGCAGCGTTCAGGCGGGGGCCACCGGGGAGCTGTTTTTT. Translation gives CASSVQAGATGELFF.

The V gene is TRBV2, the J gene TRBJ2-3, with 15 bases aligning to TRBD2. The junction had 7 bases not matched to a gene; V was cut back by 6 bases and J by 6 bases. Looked up from germline, CDR1 is SNHLY and CDR2 is FYNNEI. The CDR3 contains 16 residues. The CDR3 loop is CASRRTSGGAWDTQYF. DNA of the CDR3: TGTGCCAGCAGGCGGACTAGCGGGGGGGCCTGGGATACGCAGTATTTT.

The chain carries TRBV3-1 (or the pseudogene TRBV3-2) and TRBJ1-5; no definite D call. The germline V and J ends were trimmed by 1 base and 2 bases, with 9 bases remaining between them. The CDR3 is 15 residues long. Germline CDR1 is LGHDT and CDR2 is YNNKEL (reference sequence). CDR3 DNA: TGTGCCAGCAGCCAAGGGCGGGTTCGCAATCAGCCCCAGCATTTT. Its translation is CASSQGRVRNQPQHF.

This chain joins TRBV3-1 (or the pseudogene TRBV3-2) and TRBJ1-3; D gene uncertain. With 1 base removed from V and 0 bases from J, the gap between germline ends came to 10 bases. Germline V gene lookup returns CDR1 LGHDT and CDR2 YNNKEL (reference sequence). The CDR3 length is 16 residues. CDR3 DNA: TGTGCCAGCAGCCAAGTCCCGGTCTTCTCTGGAAACACCATATATTTT. This sequence encodes CASSQVPVFSGNTIYF.

This clone was picked up one time. The chain uses TRBV4-3 and TRBJ1-6, with no clear D. The CDR3 length is 15 residues. The germline V gene encodes CDR1 LGHNA and CDR2 YSLEER. The V end lost 0 bases, the J end lost 7 bases, and 10 bases lay between the germline ends. CDR3 protein: CASSQDGGRNSPLHF. DNA of the CDR3: TGCGCCAGCAGCCAAGATGGCGGACGGAATTCACCCCTCCACTTT.

This chain joins TRBV28 and TRBJ1-1; D is unclear. Germline-derived CDR1 and CDR2 are MDHEN and SYDVKM. V was pared by 10 bases and J by 0 bases, with 6 bases between. This CDR3 has 11 amino acids. The CDR3 reads CATRLNTEAFF. The CDR3 nucleotides are TGTGCCACACGACTGAACACTGAAGCTTTCTTT.

The chain recombines TRBV5-4 with TRBJ1-3; D not certain. Germline loops: CDR1 SGHNT, CDR2 YYREEE (reference sequence). The CDR3 length is 13 residues. V shed 3 bases and J shed 0 bases, with 4 bases lying between them. The CDR3 spells CASSSDSGNTIYF. The CDR3 coding sequence is TGTGCCAGCAGCTCTGACTCTGGAAACACCATATATTTT.

The chain recombines TRBV10-3 with TRBJ1-6; D is possibly TRBD1 (5 bases). Trimming removed 2 bases at V and 5 bases at J, with 7 bases between. The CDR3 extends over 14 amino acids. Germline V gene lookup returns CDR1 ENHRY and CDR2 SYGVKD. In DNA form, the CDR3 reads TGTGCCATCAGTGAGGACAGCAATAATTCACCCCTCCACTTT. Protein: CAISEDSNNSPLHF.

The chain couples TRBV19 to TRBJ1-1; D gene ambiguous. Looked up from germline, CDR1 is LNHDA and CDR2 is SQIVND (reference sequence). V dropped 8 bases and J dropped 0 bases, with 10 bases sitting between them. This CDR3 has 13 residues. CDR3 sequence reads: CASLGSMNTEAFF. The CDR3 bases are TGTGCCAGTTTGGGCAGTATGAACACTGAAGCTTTCTTT. Combining the CDR3 with reference TRBV19 and TRBJ1-1 gives the whole variable domain DGGITQSPKYLFRKEGQNVTLSCEQNLNHDAMYWYRQDPGQGLRLIYYSQIVNDFQKGDIAEGYSVSREKKESFPLTVTSAQKNPTAFYLCASLGSMNTEAFFGQGTRLTVV.

The V gene is TRBV7-9, the J gene TRBJ2-1; 10 bases align to TRBD2. The CDR3 length is 14 residues. Germline assignment: CDR1 SEHNR and CDR2 FQNEAQ (reference sequence). The J segment lost 8 bases and the V segment lost 6 bases, leaving 7 bases of the junction unmatched. The CDR3 DNA follows: TGTGCCAGCAGAATTAGCGGGGGGCAGGATGAGCAGTTCTTC. Residues: CASRISGGQDEQFF.

The genes are TRBV11-2 and TRBJ2-4; maybe TRBD1 (5 bases). The V end lost 1 base, the J end lost 8 bases, and 12 bases lay between the germline ends. CDR1 and CDR2 (germline): SGHAT, FQNNGV. CDR3 length: 14 amino acids. The CDR3 protein is CASSLGTTLDIQYF. The CDR3 region has the DNA TGTGCCAGCAGCTTAGGGACAACGCTGGACATTCAGTACTTC.

The chain employs TRBV9 and TRBJ2-3; TRBD1 or TRBD2 may be the D gene (6 bases each). Trimming left V 3 bases short and J 6 bases short, with 14 bases between. CDR1 and CDR2 from the germline V gene are SGDLS and YYNGEE. The CDR3 totals 14 residues. CDR3 protein: CASSEGDSRDTQYF. The CDR3 nucleotides read TGTGCCAGCAGCGAGGGGGACTCCAGGGATACGCAGTATTTT.

V is TRBV11-2 and J is TRBJ2-5, with D tentatively TRBD1 (7 bases). The CDR3 contains 15 residues. CDR1 is SGHAT and CDR2 is FQNNGV in the germline V gene. V dropped 5 bases and J dropped 2 bases, with 15 bases sitting between them. The CDR3, as DNA: TGTGCCAGCAGCCGACAGGGTGGAGGGCAAGAGACCCAGTACTTC. Translation gives CASSRQGGGQETQYF. The variable domain in full, with the rest retrieved from reference TRBV11-2 and TRBJ2-5, is EAGVAQSPRYKIIEKRQSVAFWCNPISGHATLYWYQQILGQGPKLLIQFQNNGVVDDSQLPKDRFSAERLKGVDSTLKIQPAKLEDSAVYLCASSRQGGGQETQYFGPGTRLLVL.

This clone was detected once. This chain links TRBV5-4 with TRBJ1-2; a weak D match, TRBD1 (5 bases). Germline values: CDR1 SGHNT, CDR2 YYREEE (reference sequence). Trimming shortened V by 0 bases and J by 4 bases, and 7 bases separated the two germline ends. The CDR3 runs 13 residues. The CDR3 DNA reads as TGTGCCAGCAGCTTGGGGGGGACCTATGGCTACACCTTC. Its translation: CASSLGGTYGYTF.

The chain carries TRBV4-3 and TRBJ2-6; D possibly matches TRBD1 or TRBD2 (5 bases each). Germline V gene data show CDR1 as LGHNA and CDR2 as YSLEER. The CDR3 sequence is 19 residues long. Trimming left V 0 bases short and J 0 bases short, with 15 bases between. CDR3 bases: TGCGCCAGCAGCCAAGATAGCCCAGGGAGACACTCTGGGGCCAACGTCCTGACTTTC. Translated: CASSQDSPGRHSGANVLTF.

DNA of the CDR3: TGTGCCAGCAGCCTAGGGACCCGGCCCGCCGGAGAGACCCAGTACTTC. Translated: CASSLGTRPAGETQYF. The chain recombines TRBV7-9 with TRBJ2-5; possibly TRBD1 or TRBD2 for D (5 bases each). CDR1 and CDR2 (germline): SEHNR, FQNEAQ (reference sequence). The CDR3 has 16 amino acids. The V gene lost 5 bases and the J gene lost 4 bases, with 20 bases spanning the gap.

This chain connects TRBV2 to TRBJ2-2; D is unclear. Trimming took off 8 bases at V and 2 bases at J, with 18 bases between the two ends. Germline loops: CDR1 SNHLY, CDR2 FYNNEI. The CDR3 consists of 16 residues. The CDR3 is CASYLWSQKNTGELFF. CDR3 coding DNA: TGTGCCAGCTACCTTTGGAGCCAGAAAAACACCGGGGAGCTGTTTTTT.

The genes are TRBV7-2 and TRBJ1-2; D ambiguous. V was cut by 5 bases and J by 6 bases, with 13 bases left in between. The germline V gene encodes CDR1 SGHTA and CDR2 FQGNSA. CDR3 length equals 13 residues. This CDR3 reads CASSPTDKNGYTF. The CDR3 DNA follows: TGTGCCAGCAGCCCTACCGACAAGAATGGCTACACCTTC.

This sequence joins TRBV27 and TRBJ2-3; 8 nucleotides match TRBD2. The CDR3 covers 14 residues. With 2 bases clipped from V and 6 bases from J, the junction kept 4 bases outside the gene matches. The germline V gene has CDR1 MNHEY and CDR2 SMNVEV (reference sequence). CDR3 sequence reads: CASSLGLAGDTQYF. The CDR3 region has the DNA TGTGCCAGCAGTTTAGGACTAGCCGGGGATACGCAGTATTTT.

CDR3 nucleotides: TGTGCCAGTAGTATTAGGTGGAACACTGAAGCTTTCTTT. Protein sequence: CASSIRWNTEAFF. The chain combines TRBV19 with TRBJ1-1; D gene unclear. Germline CDR1 and CDR2: LNHDA and SQIVND (reference sequence). Trimming took 3 bases from V and 1 from J, leaving 6 bases between them. The CDR3 length is 13 residues.

The chain uses TRBV4-2 and TRBJ1-2, with D possibly matching TRBD1 (5 bases). The CDR3 has 14 amino acids. The germline gives CDR1 LGHNA, CDR2 YNFKEQ. Deletions cut 4 bases from V and 4 bases from J, with 13 bases between. CDR3 nucleotides: TGTGCCAGCAGCCCCCCCAGGGATAGCTATGGCTACACCTTC. The encoded protein is CASSPPRDSYGYTF.

This clone showed up just once. The chain couples TRBV6-2 or TRBV6-3 to TRBJ2-7; the D gene is possibly TRBD1 (6 bases). Trimming took off 7 bases at V and 1 base at J, with 14 bases between the two ends. CDR3 length: 14 amino acids. Germline V gives CDR1 MNHEY, CDR2 SVGEGT. The CDR3 DNA is TGTGCCAGCACCCCGGGACAAGGATCCTACGAGCAGTACTTC. Its protein is CASTPGQGSYEQYF.

The chain combines TRBV30 with TRBJ2-7; 9 nucleotides agree with TRBD1. Germline V lookup: CDR1 GTSNPN, CDR2 SVGIG (reference sequence). CDR3 size: 15 residues. The trim removed 2 bases at V and 5 bases at J, leaving 10 bases unmatched. Written as DNA, the CDR3 is TGTGCCTGGAGTCTAAACAGGGGGCGCGTCCACGAGCAGTACTTC. Encoded protein: CAWSLNRGRVHEQYF.

The rearrangement joins TRBV7-8 to TRBJ1-2; the match to TRBD1 covers 9 bases. Trimming removed 4 bases from V and 0 bases from J; junction bases left unmatched: 6. The CDR3 extends over 16 amino acids. Germline V gene data show CDR1 as SGHVS and CDR2 as FQNEAQ. The CDR3 DNA is TGTGCCAGCAGCTCGTACCGGGACAGGGCTAACTATGGCTACACCTTC. This gives the protein CASSSYRDRANYGYTF.